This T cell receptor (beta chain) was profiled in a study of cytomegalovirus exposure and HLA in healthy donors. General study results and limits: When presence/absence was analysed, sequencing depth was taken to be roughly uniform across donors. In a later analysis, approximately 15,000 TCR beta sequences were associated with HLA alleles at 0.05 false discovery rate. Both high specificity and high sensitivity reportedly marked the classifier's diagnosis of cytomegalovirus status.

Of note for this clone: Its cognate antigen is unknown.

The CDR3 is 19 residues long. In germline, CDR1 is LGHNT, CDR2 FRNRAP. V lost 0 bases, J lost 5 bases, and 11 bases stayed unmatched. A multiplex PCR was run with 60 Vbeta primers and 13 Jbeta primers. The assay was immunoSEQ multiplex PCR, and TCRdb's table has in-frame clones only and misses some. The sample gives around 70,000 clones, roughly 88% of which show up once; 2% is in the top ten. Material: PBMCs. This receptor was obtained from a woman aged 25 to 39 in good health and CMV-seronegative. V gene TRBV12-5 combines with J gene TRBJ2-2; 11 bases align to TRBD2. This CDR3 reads CASGLVIAGGPGNTGELFF. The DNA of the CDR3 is TGTGCTAGTGGTTTGGTGATAGCGGGAGGGCCAGGAAATACCGGGGAGCTGTTTTTT.